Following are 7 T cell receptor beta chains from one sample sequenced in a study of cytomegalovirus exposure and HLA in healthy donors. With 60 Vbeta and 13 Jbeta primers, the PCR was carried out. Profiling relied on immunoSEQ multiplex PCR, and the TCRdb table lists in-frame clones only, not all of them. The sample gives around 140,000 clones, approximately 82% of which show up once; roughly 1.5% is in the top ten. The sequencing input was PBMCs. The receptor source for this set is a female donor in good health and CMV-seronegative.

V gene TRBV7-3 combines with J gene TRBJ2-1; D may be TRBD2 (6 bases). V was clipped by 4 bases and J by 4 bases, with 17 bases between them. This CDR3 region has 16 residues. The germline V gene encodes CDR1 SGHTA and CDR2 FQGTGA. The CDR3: CASSSGLPLDYNEQFF. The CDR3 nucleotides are TGTGCCAGCAGCTCGGGACTGCCTCTAGATTACAATGAGCAGTTCTTC.

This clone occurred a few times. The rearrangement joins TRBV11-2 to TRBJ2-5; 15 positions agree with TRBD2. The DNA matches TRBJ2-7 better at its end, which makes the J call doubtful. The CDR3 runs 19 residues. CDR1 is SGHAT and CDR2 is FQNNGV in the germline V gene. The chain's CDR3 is CASSFSSGTSGRTSYEQYF. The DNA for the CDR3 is TGTGCCAGCAGCTTTAGCTCCGGGACTAGCGGGAGGACCTCCTACGAGCAGTACTTC.

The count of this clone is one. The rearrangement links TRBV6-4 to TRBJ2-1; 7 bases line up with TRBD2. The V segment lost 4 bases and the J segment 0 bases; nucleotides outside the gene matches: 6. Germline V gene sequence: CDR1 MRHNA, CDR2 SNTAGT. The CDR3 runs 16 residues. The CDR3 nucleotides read TGTGCCAGCAGTGTAGCGGGCTCGAGCTCCTACAATGAGCAGTTCTTC. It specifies CASSVAGSSSYNEQFF.

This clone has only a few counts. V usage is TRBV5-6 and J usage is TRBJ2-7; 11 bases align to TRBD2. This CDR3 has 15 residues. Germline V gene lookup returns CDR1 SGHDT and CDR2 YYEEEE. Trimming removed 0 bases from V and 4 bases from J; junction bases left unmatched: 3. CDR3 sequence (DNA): TGTGCCAGCAGCTTGGCGGCTAGCGGGAGGTACGAGCAGTACTTC. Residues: CASSLAASGRYEQYF. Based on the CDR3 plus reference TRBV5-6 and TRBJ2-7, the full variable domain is DAGVTQSPTHLIKTRGQQVTLRCSPKSGHDTVSWYQQALGQGPQFIFQYYEEEERQRGNFPDRFSGHQFPNYSSELNVNALLLGDSALYLCASSLAASGRYEQYFGPGTRLTVT.

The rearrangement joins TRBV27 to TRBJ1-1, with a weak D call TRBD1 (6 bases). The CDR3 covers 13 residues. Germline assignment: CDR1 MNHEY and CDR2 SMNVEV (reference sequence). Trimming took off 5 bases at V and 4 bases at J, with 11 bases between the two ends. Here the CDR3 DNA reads TGTGCCAGCAGTGAGGACAGTCTCACTGAAGCTTTCTTT. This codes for CASSEDSLTEAFF.

CDR3: CASSLEPQVGYEQYF. In DNA form, the CDR3 reads TGCGCCAGCAGCTTGGAACCCCAGGTCGGCTACGAGCAGTACTTC. This chain connects TRBV5-1 to TRBJ2-7; D unclear. Germline V gene sequence: CDR1 SGHRS, CDR2 YFSETQ. The CDR3 is made up of 15 amino acids. Trimming stripped 0 bases from V and 3 bases from J, with 13 bases between.

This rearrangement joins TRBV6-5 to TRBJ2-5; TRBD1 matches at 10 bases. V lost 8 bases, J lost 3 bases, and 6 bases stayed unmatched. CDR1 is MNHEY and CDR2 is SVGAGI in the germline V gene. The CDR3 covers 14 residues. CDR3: CASGGTGVEETQYF. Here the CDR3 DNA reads TGTGCCAGCGGGGGGACAGGGGTTGAAGAGACCCAGTACTTC.